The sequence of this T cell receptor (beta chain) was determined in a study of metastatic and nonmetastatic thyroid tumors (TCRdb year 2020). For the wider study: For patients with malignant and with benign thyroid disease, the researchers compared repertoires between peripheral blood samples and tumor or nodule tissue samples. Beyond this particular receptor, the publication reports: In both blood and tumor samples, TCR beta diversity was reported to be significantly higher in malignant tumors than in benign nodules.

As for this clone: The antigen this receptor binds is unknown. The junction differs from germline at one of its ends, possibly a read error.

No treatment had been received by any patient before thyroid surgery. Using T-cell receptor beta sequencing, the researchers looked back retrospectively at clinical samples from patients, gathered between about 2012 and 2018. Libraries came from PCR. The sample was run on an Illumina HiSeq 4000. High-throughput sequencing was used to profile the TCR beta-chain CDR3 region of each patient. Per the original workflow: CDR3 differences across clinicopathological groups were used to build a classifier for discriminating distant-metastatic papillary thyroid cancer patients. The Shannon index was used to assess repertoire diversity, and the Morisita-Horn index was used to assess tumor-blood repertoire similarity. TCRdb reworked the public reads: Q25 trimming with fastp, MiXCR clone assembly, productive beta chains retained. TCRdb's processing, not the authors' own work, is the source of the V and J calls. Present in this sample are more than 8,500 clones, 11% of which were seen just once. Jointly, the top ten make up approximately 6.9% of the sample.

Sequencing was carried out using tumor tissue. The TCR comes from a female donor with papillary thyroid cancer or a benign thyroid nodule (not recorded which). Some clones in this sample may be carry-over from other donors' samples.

This receptor carries the CDR3 CASSFTTSTNTQYF. The nucleotide sequence reads TGTGCCAGCAGCTTCACTACCTCCACAAATACGCAGTATTTT. The chain joins TRBV7-8 to TRBJ2-3; the D gene cannot be named for sure. From the cysteine up to the phenylalanine, the CDR3 has a length of 14 residues. Only the CDR3 DNA stays, 42 bases, in frame from base 1. Based on the germline V gene, the CDR1 and CDR2 sequences are SGHVS and FQNEAQ. Extended through the reference TRBV7-8 and TRBJ2-3 proteins, this CDR3 yields the full variable domain: GAGVSQSPRYKVAKRGQDVALRCDPISGHVSLFWYQQALGQGPEFLTYFQNEAQLDKSGLPSDRFFAERPEGSVSTLKIQRTQQEDSAVYLCASSFTTSTNTQYFGPGTRLTVL.